This entry lists 26 T cell receptor beta chains sequenced from one sample in a study of cytomegalovirus exposure and HLA in healthy donors. PCR involved 60 Vbeta and 13 Jbeta primers. Repertoires were generated with immunoSEQ multiplex PCR, while TCRdb's copy carries only in-frame clones and drops some. The sample shows tens of thousands of clones, roughly 80% of them seen only once. The sequenced material came from PBMCs. The receptor source for this set is a male donor in good health and CMV-seropositive.

This clone turned up a few times. The chain recombines TRBV10-3 with TRBJ2-7; possible D gene TRBD1, 5 bases. The CDR3 runs 17 residues. Trimming took 0 bases from V and 1 from J, leaving 16 bases between them. CDR1 and CDR2 (germline): ENHRY, SYGVKD. This chain's CDR3 is CAISESGRGLRSYEQYF. The CDR3 DNA sequence: TGTGCCATCAGTGAGTCGGGTAGGGGTCTCCGATCCTACGAGCAGTACTTC.

V usage is TRBV18 and J usage is TRBJ1-1; D not resolved. CDR1 is KGHSH and CDR2 is LQKENI in the germline V gene. CDR3 length: 13 amino acids. V lost 5 bases and J 3 bases, leaving 10 bases between the germline ends. The DNA for the CDR3 is TGTGCCAGCTCAGAGCCGGGAGACACTGAAGCTTTCTTT. Translating it yields CASSEPGDTEAFF.

In its sample, this clone was seen a few times. This chain joins TRBV5-6 and TRBJ2-1; 10 positions match TRBD2. Germline V lookup: CDR1 SGHDT, CDR2 YYEEEE. Unmatched junction bases numbered 5, after V lost 4 bases and J lost 4 bases. The CDR3 is made up of 15 amino acids. CDR3 sequence: CASSAGLAVYNEQFF. The CDR3 DNA reads as TGTGCCAGCAGCGCCGGACTAGCGGTGTACAATGAGCAGTTCTTC.

V and J are TRBV4-3 and TRBJ1-1; tentatively, D is TRBD1 (6 bases). Germline assignment: CDR1 LGHNA and CDR2 YSLEER. This CDR3 contains 18 residues. V was clipped by 0 bases and J by 3 bases, with 20 bases between them. CDR3 DNA: TGCGCCAGCAGCCAAGAAGGGGGTTACGTGTTAGGCGACACTGAAGCTTTCTTT. Translation gives CASSQEGGYVLGDTEAFF.

The J gene is TRBJ2-4, the V gene TRBV10-1; possibly TRBD1 for D (5 bases). In germline, CDR1 is WNHNN, CDR2 SYGVQD (reference sequence). This CDR3 is 15 amino acids long. The V end lost 4 bases, the J end lost 0 bases, and 10 bases lay between the germline ends. DNA of the CDR3: TGCGCCAGCAGTGGGGGCATGGTAGCCAAAAACATTCAGTACTTC. Translating it yields CASSGGMVAKNIQYF.

The chain recombines TRBV4-1 with TRBJ2-3, with 7 bases aligning to TRBD1. Germline V lookup: CDR1 MGHRA, CDR2 YSYEKL. This CDR3 comprises 16 residues. J was trimmed by 2 bases and V by 3 bases; bases with no gene match: 8. CDR3: CASSHATGTDTDTQYF. The CDR3 nucleotides read TGCGCCAGCAGCCACGCCACCGGGACAGACACAGATACGCAGTATTTT.

This chain joins TRBV11-2 and TRBJ2-7; D uncertain. Germline-derived CDR1 and CDR2 are SGHAT and FQNNGV. The CDR3 covers 17 residues. V gave up 7 bases and J gave up 0 bases, with 22 bases separating them. The CDR3 nucleotides are TGTGCCAGCAATAATCCGGCGGCGGAAAAGTTCTCCTACGAGCAGTACTTC. It codes for CASNNPAAEKFSYEQYF.

This chain links TRBV7-2 with TRBJ2-3, with no clear D. This CDR3 contains 12 residues. V was clipped by 4 bases and J by 2 bases, with 4 bases between them. Germline V gene sequence: CDR1 SGHTA, CDR2 FQGNSA. The CDR3 bases are TGTGCCAGCAGCTCCTACACAGATACGCAGTATTTT. Encoded protein: CASSSYTDTQYF.

This chain joins TRBV4-1 and TRBJ2-7; 8 bases match TRBD2. Germline CDR1 is MGHRA and CDR2 is YSYEKL. V shed 4 bases, J shed 6 bases, and the junction held 5 bases outside the gene matches. The CDR3 spans 13 residues. CDR3 DNA: TGCGCCAGCAGCCCCGGGGGGGATCGCGAGCAGTACTTC. This encodes CASSPGGDREQYF.

The chain recombines TRBV19 with TRBJ2-1; TRBD2 matches 8 bases. Trimming at V came to 6 bases and at J to 7 bases, leaving 8 bases not matched to a gene. The germline CDR1 and CDR2 sequences are LNHDA and SQIVND (reference sequence). CDR3 length: 14 amino acids. The CDR3 region is CASRARGGLNEQFF. CDR3 nucleotides: TGTGCCAGTAGAGCCCGCGGGGGGTTGAATGAGCAGTTCTTC.

This clone was detected only once. V gene TRBV7-9 combines with J gene TRBJ2-1; D call uncertain. This CDR3 spans 12 amino acids. The ends were cut back, 1 base at V and 7 bases at J, with 5 bases in the middle. CDR1 is SEHNR and CDR2 is FQNEAQ in the germline V gene (reference sequence). CDR3 sequence (DNA): TGTGCCAGCAGCTTAGTACAGAATGAGCAGTTCTTC. Amino acids: CASSLVQNEQFF.

Here the CDR3 reads CASSYLGRETQYF. CDR3 bases: TGTGCCAGCAGTTACCTGGGGCGAGAGACCCAGTACTTC. The chain recombines TRBV6-6 with TRBJ2-5; D might be TRBD1 (5 bases). Trimming left V 2 bases short and J 4 bases short, with 8 bases between. This CDR3 comprises 13 residues. CDR1 is MNHNY and CDR2 is SVGAGI in the germline V gene (reference sequence).

The chain carries TRBV7-8 and TRBJ2-5; D ambiguous. Germline V gene sequence: CDR1 SGHVS, CDR2 FQNEAQ. V gave up 2 bases and J gave up 7 bases, with 8 bases separating them. The CDR3 totals 12 residues. CDR3 loop: CASSLIRGTQYF. The CDR3 coding sequence is TGTGCCAGCAGCTTAATACGAGGGACCCAGTACTTC. Variable domain in full (rest from reference TRBV7-8 and TRBJ2-5): GAGVSQSPRYKVAKRGQDVALRCDPISGHVSLFWYQQALGQGPEFLTYFQNEAQLDKSGLPSDRFFAERPEGSVSTLKIQRTQQEDSAVYLCASSLIRGTQYFGPGTRLLVL.

This clone has a handful of counts. V gene TRBV6-1 combines with J gene TRBJ2-1; TRBD2 is a possible D gene (6 bases). The germline gives CDR1 MNHNS, CDR2 SASEGT. Trimming shortened V by 6 bases and J by 0 bases, and 12 bases separated the two germline ends. This CDR3 has 15 residues. This chain's CDR3 is CASRRAGYSYNEQFF. The CDR3 bases are TGTGCCAGCAGAAGAGCGGGTTACTCCTACAATGAGCAGTTCTTC.

This clone came up once. The genes are TRBV27 and TRBJ1-1; TRBD1 matches 7 bases. V gave up 2 bases and J gave up 1 base; unmatched junction bases: 4. The CDR3 consists of 15 residues. Germline V gene sequence: CDR1 MNHEY, CDR2 SMNVEV (reference sequence). The DNA for the CDR3 is TGTGCCAGCAGTTTAACTCAGGGGGGGAACACTGAAGCTTTCTTT. This sequence encodes CASSLTQGGNTEAFF.

This clone was observed a single time. J is TRBJ1-2 and V is TRBV6-5; 8 bases align to TRBD1. The CDR3 runs to 14 residues. Germline loops: CDR1 MNHEY, CDR2 SVGAGI. Trimming at V came to 7 bases and at J to 12 bases, leaving 16 bases not matched to a gene. In DNA form, the CDR3 reads TGTGCCAGCAACACCTGGCGAGGACAGGGATTGGACACCTTC. Protein product: CASNTWRGQGLDTF.

The V and J genes are TRBV11-2 and TRBJ1-2, with 7 bases fitting TRBD1. The CDR3 length is 13 residues. CDR1 SGHAT and CDR2 FQNNGV come from the germline V gene. The trim removed 5 bases at V and 5 bases at J, leaving 5 bases unmatched. CDR3 DNA: TGTGCCAGCAGCGAGCAGGGGGAATATGGCTACACCTTC. Its translation: CASSEQGEYGYTF.

The V and J genes are TRBV19 and TRBJ1-1; 8 positions match TRBD1. Germline assignment: CDR1 LNHDA and CDR2 SQIVND (reference sequence). The V gene end was trimmed by 5 bases and the J gene end by 0 bases; junction bases not matched to a gene: 5. This CDR3 is 15 amino acids long. The CDR3 sequence is CASSLRQGMNTEAFF. In nucleotides, the CDR3 is TGTGCCAGTAGTCTCCGACAGGGGATGAACACTGAAGCTTTCTTT.

The chain combines TRBV13 with TRBJ1-1; 8 bases line up with TRBD1. V lost 5 bases to trimming and J lost 0 bases; unmatched junction nucleotides: 8. This CDR3 is 16 amino acids long. Germline loops: CDR1 PRHDT, CDR2 FYEKMQ (reference sequence). CDR3 residues: CASSVKGQGLNTEAFF. The CDR3 nucleotides read TGTGCCAGCAGCGTAAAAGGACAGGGCCTGAACACTGAAGCTTTCTTT.

The V call is TRBV4-3, the J call TRBJ2-7, with 9 nucleotides matching TRBD2. V dropped 1 base and J dropped 4; count of bases not matched to a gene: 8. CDR1 is LGHNA, CDR2 YSLEER, per germline. The CDR3 spans 16 residues. CDR3 sequence reads: CASSQGPRTSAYEQYF. The CDR3 DNA sequence: TGCGCCAGCAGCCAAGGCCCGAGGACTAGCGCGTACGAGCAGTACTTC.

V usage is TRBV27 and J usage is TRBJ1-2; a possible D gene is TRBD1 (6 bases). Germline assignment: CDR1 MNHEY and CDR2 SMNVEV (reference sequence). V lost 2 bases to trimming and J lost 7 bases, with 11 bases between them. This CDR3 region has 13 residues. CDR3 sequence (DNA): TGTGCCAGCAGTTTACTAGGGGGTTCTGGCTACACCTTC. Translated, it gives CASSLLGGSGYTF.

The V gene is TRBV6-9, the J gene TRBJ1-4, with TRBD1 matching 9 bases. The CDR3 covers 15 residues. Per germline, CDR1 MNHGY and CDR2 SVAAGI. Trimming took 8 bases from V and 6 from J; bases not matched to a gene: 10. The CDR3 coding sequence is TGTGCCAGCTGGGGTTTCAGGGACAGGGATGAAAAACTGTTTTTT. Its protein product is CASWGFRDRDEKLFF.

The V gene is TRBV5-4, the J gene TRBJ1-1, with D maybe TRBD1 (5 bases). The length of the CDR3 is 13 residues. Trimming cost V 0 bases and J 4 bases, with 7 bases left between them. CDR1 and CDR2 (germline): SGHNT, YYREEE (reference sequence). CDR3 region: CASSLGGGTEAFF. As DNA, the CDR3 is TGTGCCAGCAGCTTGGGCGGGGGCACTGAAGCTTTCTTT.

This chain connects TRBV6-5 to TRBJ1-1; weak D call: TRBD1 (6 bases). There are 13 residues in the CDR3. V was trimmed by 7 bases and J by 4 bases, leaving 13 bases between them. CDR1 and CDR2 (germline): MNHEY, SVGAGI. The CDR3 loop reads CASIPGGATEAFF. DNA for the CDR3: TGTGCCAGCATCCCGGGGGGGGCCACTGAAGCTTTCTTT.

CDR3: CASSFEAQNTEAFF. The CDR3 DNA sequence: TGTGCCAGCAGCTTTGAGGCACAGAACACTGAAGCTTTCTTT. The rearrangement links TRBV5-6 to TRBJ1-1; D unclear. The germline V gene has CDR1 SGHDT and CDR2 YYEEEE. The V and J ends lost 2 bases and 1 base respectively, with 9 bases between them. The CDR3 runs 14 residues.

The V call is TRBV6-6, the J call TRBJ2-2; a possible D gene is TRBD2 (7 bases). Deletions cut 10 bases from V and 4 bases from J, with 19 bases between. Germline values: CDR1 MNHNY, CDR2 SVGAGI (reference sequence). The CDR3 is 15 residues long. CDR3 bases: TGTGCCACCAGAGGGGGAGGGGGTGTCACCGGGGAGCTGTTTTTT. Its protein product is CATRGGGGVTGELFF.